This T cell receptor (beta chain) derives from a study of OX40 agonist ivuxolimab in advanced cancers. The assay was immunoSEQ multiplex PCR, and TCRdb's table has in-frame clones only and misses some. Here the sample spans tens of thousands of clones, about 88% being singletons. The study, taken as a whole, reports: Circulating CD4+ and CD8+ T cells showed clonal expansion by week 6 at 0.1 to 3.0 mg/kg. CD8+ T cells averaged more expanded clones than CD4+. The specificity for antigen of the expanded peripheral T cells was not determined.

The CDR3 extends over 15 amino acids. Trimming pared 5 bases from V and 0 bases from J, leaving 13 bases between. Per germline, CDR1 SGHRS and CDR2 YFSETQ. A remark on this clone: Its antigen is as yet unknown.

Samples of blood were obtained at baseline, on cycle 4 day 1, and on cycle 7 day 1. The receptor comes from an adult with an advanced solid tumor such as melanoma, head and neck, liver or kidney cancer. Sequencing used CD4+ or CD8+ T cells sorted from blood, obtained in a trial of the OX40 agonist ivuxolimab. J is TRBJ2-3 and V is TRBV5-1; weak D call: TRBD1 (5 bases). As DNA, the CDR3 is TGCGCCAGCAGGTCAAGGGGTCCTAGCACAGATACGCAGTATTTT. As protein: CASRSRGPSTDTQYF.